This T cell receptor beta chain was captured by sequencing in a study of brain T cells in children with intractable seizures. Here immunoSEQ multiplex PCR was the method, and the copy in TCRdb shows in-frame clones only, minus some. The table shows 95,000 to 120,000 clones, with 94% occurring only once. Surgery cases with the highest brain T cell transcript signatures were chosen for sequencing. General study points: HCMV serostatus was not known, and viral specificity came from CDR3 similarity only.

Comments on this clone: Antigen specificity is unknown.

The TCR was taken from a boy younger than two with hemimegalencephaly and intractable seizures. The material was peripheral blood, obtained at surgery.

This CDR3 reads CASGSTPGNEQFF. Here the CDR3 DNA reads TGTGCTAGTGGTTCTACCCCGGGGAATGAGCAGTTCTTC. The chain uses TRBV12-5 and TRBJ2-1; the D gene is possibly TRBD2 (5 bases). Germline CDR1 LGHNT, CDR2 FRNRAP. Trimming shortened V by 4 bases and J by 7 bases, and 11 bases separated the two germline ends. The CDR3 loop spans 13 amino acids.